The entry that follows covers one T cell receptor (beta chain) sequence. The data derive from a study of blood T cell repertoires in COVID-19. As for the study in general: Sites in the United States, Italy and Spain provided acute and convalescent COVID-19 samples. In each case, the material was cDNA or gDNA derived from T cells, B-cell-depleted T cells, or PBMCs.

This CDR3 is 16 amino acids long. CDR1 is SGHRS, CDR2 YFSETQ, per germline. V lost 4 bases and J lost 0, with 14 bases in between. Study processing details: Reference gene primer amplification gave nucleated cell count estimates. The protocol was immunoSEQ multiplex PCR, while the TCRdb copy is restricted to in-frame clones and leaves out a portion. V and J calls and clone size are those listed in that table; D and trimming were worked out from the DNA. The data hold 130,000 or so clones, with roughly 90% observed a single time. Source material: peripheral blood. This clonotype originated in a man between 70 and 80 years old with active COVID-19. The J gene is TRBJ1-3, the V gene TRBV5-1; D is possibly TRBD1 (6 bases). Here the CDR3 DNA reads TGCGCCAGCAGCCTCTCACGACAGGACTCTGGAAACACCATATATTTT. Its protein product is CASSLSRQDSGNTIYF.